The 5 T cell receptor beta chains listed next were all sequenced from one sample in a study of blood T cells in healthy people across ages. PCR was performed a second time for about 6 to 12 cycles using a sample-barcoded 5' primer and a J-beta primer mix. Using its own MiXCR run on the 5' RACE reads, TCRdb lists one record per CDR3 protein. The sample has 1.5 million to 2 million distinct CDR3 sequences, roughly 27% seen once. The sequenced sample was blood. These receptors were taken from a woman aged 25 to 39 in good health.

The chain recombines TRBV30 with TRBJ2-7; 7 bases match TRBD1. Germline V CDR1 and CDR2: GTSNPN, SVGIG (reference sequence). This CDR3 is 14 amino acids long. V lost 4 bases and J lost 0; bases outside the gene matches: 6. The chain's CDR3 is CAWTYGQDSYEQYF. The CDR3 coding sequence is TGTGCCTGGACTTATGGACAGGACTCCTACGAGCAGTACTTC.

This clonotype was counted a few times. This chain connects TRBV6-6 to TRBJ1-2, with D tentatively TRBD1 (6 bases). There are 15 residues in the CDR3. Germline CDR1 and CDR2: MNHNY and SVGAGI (reference sequence). The germline V and J ends were trimmed by 0 bases and 4 bases, with 12 bases remaining between them. The DNA for the CDR3 is TGTGCCAGCAGTTACTCGAAACAGGGAGCCTATGGCTACACCTTC. This translates into CASSYSKQGAYGYTF.

This clonotype was picked up many times. The chain carries TRBV15 and TRBJ2-1, with D perhaps matching TRBD2 (6 bases). This CDR3 has 15 residues. Germline V CDR1 and CDR2: LNHNV, YYDKDF (reference sequence). The V end was cut by 8 bases, the J end by 0 bases, with 14 bases between. The CDR3 DNA follows: TGTGCCACCCGCGGGGAACGGGGCTCCTACAATGAGCAGTTCTTC. As protein: CATRGERGSYNEQFF. Combining the CDR3 with reference TRBV15 and TRBJ2-1 gives the whole variable domain DAMVIQNPRYQVTQFGKPVTLSCSQTLNHNVMYWYQQKSSQAPKLLFHYYDKDFNNEADTPDNFQSRRPNTSFCFLDIRSPGLGDTAMYLCATRGERGSYNEQFFGPGTRLTVL.

The genes are TRBV9 and TRBJ2-1; 11 bases align to TRBD2. V was clipped by 1 base and J by 9 bases; unmatched bases: 12. CDR1 and CDR2 (germline): SGDLS, YYNGEE. The CDR3 is made up of 17 amino acids. CDR3 sequence reads: CASSVTSGSERWGEQFF. CDR3 coding DNA: TGTGCCAGCAGCGTAACTAGCGGGAGTGAAAGGTGGGGTGAGCAGTTCTTC.

As concerns this clonotype: One base away lies a much larger clone, so this may be a sequencing read error. The CDR3 ends on some other residue instead of the conserved phenylalanine or tryptophan, so this is likely a read error. The chain recombines TRBV10-2 with TRBJ1-6; 7 nucleotides line up with TRBD1. Germline V gene sequence: CDR1 WSHSY, CDR2 SAAADI. The CDR3 runs to 13 residues. Germline trimming cut 10 bases from V and 10 bases from J; bases unmatched to any gene: 10. CDR3 residues: CAIAQGRGSPLHL. DNA of the CDR3: TGCGCCATTGCACAGGGGCGAGGATCACCCCTCCACTTG.